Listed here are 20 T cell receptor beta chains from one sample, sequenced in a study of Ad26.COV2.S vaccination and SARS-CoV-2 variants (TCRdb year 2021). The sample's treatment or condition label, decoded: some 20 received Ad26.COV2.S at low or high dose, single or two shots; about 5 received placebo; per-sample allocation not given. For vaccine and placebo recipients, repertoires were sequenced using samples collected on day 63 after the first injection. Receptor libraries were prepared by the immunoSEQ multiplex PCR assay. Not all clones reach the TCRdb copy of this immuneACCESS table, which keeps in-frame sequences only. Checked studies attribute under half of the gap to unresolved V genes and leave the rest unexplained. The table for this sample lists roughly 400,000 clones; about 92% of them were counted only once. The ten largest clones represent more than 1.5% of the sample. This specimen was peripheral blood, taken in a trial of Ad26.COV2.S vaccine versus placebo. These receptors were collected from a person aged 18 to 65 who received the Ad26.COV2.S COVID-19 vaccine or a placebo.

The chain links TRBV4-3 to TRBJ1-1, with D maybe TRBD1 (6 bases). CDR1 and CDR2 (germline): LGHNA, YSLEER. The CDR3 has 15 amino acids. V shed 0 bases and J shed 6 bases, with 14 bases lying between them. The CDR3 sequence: CASSQDWGPSAEAFF. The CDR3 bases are TGCGCCAGCAGCCAAGATTGGGGGCCGAGTGCTGAAGCTTTCTTT.

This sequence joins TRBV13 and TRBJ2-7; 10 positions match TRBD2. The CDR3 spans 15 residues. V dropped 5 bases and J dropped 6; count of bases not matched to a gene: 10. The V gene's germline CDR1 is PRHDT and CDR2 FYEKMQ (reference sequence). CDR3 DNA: TGTGCCAGCAGCCAAAACCTAGCGGGGGATGTCGAGCAGTACTTC. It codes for CASSQNLAGDVEQYF.

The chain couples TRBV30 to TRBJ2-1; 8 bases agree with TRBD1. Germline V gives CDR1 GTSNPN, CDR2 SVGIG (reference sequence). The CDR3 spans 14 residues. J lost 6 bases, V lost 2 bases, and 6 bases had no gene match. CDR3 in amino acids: CAWSPITGGNEQFF. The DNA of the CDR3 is TGTGCCTGGAGTCCAATTACAGGGGGCAATGAGCAGTTCTTC.

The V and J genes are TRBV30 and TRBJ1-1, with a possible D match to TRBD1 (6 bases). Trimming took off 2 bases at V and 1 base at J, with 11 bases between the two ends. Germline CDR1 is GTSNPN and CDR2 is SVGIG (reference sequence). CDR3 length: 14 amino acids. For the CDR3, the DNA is TGTGCCTGGAGTCCCGGGGGCGCGAACACTGAAGCTTTCTTT. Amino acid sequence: CAWSPGGANTEAFF. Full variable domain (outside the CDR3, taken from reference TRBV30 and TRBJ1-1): SQTIHQWPATLVQPVGSPLSLECTVEGTSNPNLYWYRQAAGRGLQLLFYSVGIGQISSEVPQNLSASRPQDRQFILSSKKLLLSDSGFYLCAWSPGGANTEAFFGQGTRLTVV.

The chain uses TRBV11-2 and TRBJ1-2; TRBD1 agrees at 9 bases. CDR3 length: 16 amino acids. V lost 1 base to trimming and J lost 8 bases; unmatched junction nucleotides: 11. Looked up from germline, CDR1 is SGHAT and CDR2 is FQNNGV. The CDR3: CASSLVPGQGGGGYTF. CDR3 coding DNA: TGTGCCAGCAGCTTAGTGCCGGGACAGGGAGGAGGAGGCTACACCTTC.

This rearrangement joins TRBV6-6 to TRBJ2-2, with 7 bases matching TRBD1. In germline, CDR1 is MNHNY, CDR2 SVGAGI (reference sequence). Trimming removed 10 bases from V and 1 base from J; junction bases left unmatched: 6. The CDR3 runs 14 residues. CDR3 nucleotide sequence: TGTGCCATTTCCGACAGGGTGAACACCGGGGAGCTGTTTTTT. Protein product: CAISDRVNTGELFF.

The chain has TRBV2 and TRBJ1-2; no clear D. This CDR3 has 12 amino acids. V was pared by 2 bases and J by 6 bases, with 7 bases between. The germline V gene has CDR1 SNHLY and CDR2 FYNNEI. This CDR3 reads CASSETVDGYTF. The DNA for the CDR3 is TGTGCCAGCAGTGAAACTGTGGATGGCTACACCTTC. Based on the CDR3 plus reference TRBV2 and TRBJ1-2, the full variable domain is EPEVTQTPSHQVTQMGQEVILRCVPISNHLYFYWYRQILGQKVEFLVSFYNNEISEKSEIFDDQFSVERPDGSNFTLKIRSTKLEDSAMYFCASSETVDGYTFGSGTRLTVV.

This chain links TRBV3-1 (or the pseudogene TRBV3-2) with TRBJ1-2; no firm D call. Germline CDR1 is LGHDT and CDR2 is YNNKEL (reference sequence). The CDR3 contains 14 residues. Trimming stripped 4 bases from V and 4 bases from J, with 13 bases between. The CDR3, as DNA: TGTGCCAGCAGCCTGACCTCAGGAGCCTATGGCTACACCTTC. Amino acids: CASSLTSGAYGYTF.

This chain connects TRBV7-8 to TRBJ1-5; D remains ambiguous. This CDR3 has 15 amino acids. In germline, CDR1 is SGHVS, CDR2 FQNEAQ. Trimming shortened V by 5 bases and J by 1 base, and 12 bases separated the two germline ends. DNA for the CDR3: TGTGCCAGCAGCCACCTGGGTGGGAGCAATCAGCCCCAGCATTTT. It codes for CASSHLGGSNQPQHF.

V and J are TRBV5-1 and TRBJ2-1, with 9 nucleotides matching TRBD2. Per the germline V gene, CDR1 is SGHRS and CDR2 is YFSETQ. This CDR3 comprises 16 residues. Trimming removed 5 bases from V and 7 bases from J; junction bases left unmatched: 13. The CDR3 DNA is TGCGCCAGCAGTTTGATTCTAGCGGGGTCTCCGAATGAGCAGTTCTTC. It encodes CASSLILAGSPNEQFF.

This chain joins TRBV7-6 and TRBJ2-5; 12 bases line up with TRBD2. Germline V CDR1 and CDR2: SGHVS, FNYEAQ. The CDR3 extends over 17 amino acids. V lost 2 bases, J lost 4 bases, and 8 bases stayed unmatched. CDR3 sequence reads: CASSLSLAGGRGETQYF. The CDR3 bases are TGTGCCAGCAGCTTATCACTAGCGGGGGGCCGGGGAGAGACCCAGTACTTC.

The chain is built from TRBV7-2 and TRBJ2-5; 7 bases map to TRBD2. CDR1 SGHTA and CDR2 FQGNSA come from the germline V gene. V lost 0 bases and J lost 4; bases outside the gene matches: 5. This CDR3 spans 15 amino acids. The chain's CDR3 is CASSLASWGGETQYF. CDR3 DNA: TGTGCCAGCAGCTTAGCGAGCTGGGGGGGAGAGACCCAGTACTTC.

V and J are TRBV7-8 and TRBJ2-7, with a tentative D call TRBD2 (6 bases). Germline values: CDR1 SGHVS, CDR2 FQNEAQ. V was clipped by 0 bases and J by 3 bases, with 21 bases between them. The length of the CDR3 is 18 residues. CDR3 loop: CASSLAGTPYPPIYEQYF. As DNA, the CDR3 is TGTGCCAGCAGCTTAGCGGGGACTCCCTACCCACCTATCTACGAGCAGTACTTC.

The CDR3 DNA sequence: TGCGCCAGCAGCCATGACCCCGGGTCAAAAGAGACCCAGTACTTC. Protein: CASSHDPGSKETQYF. The chain recombines TRBV4-3 with TRBJ2-5; the D is unclear. Germline CDR1 reads LGHNA; CDR2 reads YSLEER. This CDR3 comprises 15 residues. The V end lost 3 bases, the J end lost 3 bases, and 14 bases lay between the germline ends.

CDR3 bases: TGTGCCAGCAGCCGGGACAGGGGAGATGAAAAACTGTTTTTT. Encoded protein: CASSRDRGDEKLFF. This chain connects TRBV13 to TRBJ1-4; the match to TRBD1 covers 10 bases. The germline CDR1 and CDR2 sequences are PRHDT and FYEKMQ (reference sequence). The length of the CDR3 is 14 residues. V lost 5 bases to trimming and J lost 6 bases; unmatched junction nucleotides: 3.

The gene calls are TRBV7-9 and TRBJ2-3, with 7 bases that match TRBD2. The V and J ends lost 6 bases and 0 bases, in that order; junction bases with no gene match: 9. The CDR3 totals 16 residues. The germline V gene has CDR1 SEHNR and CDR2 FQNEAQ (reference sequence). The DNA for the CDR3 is TGTGCCAGCAGTCCTGCTGAGCGGGGAAGCACAGATACGCAGTATTTT. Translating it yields CASSPAERGSTDTQYF. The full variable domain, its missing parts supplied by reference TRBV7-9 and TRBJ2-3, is DTGVSQNPRHKITKRGQNVTFRCDPISEHNRLYWYRQTLGQGPEFLTYFQNEAQLEKSRLLSDRFSAERPKGSFSTLEIQRTEQGDSAMYLCASSPAERGSTDTQYFGPGTRLTVL.

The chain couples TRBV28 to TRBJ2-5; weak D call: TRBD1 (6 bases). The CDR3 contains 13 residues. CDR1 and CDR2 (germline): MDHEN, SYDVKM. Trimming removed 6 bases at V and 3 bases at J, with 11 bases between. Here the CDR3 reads CASRPAGEETQYF. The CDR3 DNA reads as TGTGCCAGCAGACCTGCAGGGGAAGAGACCCAGTACTTC.

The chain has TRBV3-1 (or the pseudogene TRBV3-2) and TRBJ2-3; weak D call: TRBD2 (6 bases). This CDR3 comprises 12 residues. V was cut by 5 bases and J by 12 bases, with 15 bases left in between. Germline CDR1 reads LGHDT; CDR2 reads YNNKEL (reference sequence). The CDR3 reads CASSDRRGVQYF. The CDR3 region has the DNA TGTGCCAGCAGCGATAGGAGGGGTGTTCAGTATTTT.

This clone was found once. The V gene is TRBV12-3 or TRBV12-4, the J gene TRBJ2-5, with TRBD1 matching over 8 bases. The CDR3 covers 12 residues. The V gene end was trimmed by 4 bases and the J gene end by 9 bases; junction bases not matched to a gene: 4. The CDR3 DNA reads TGTGCCAGCAGTTCCGACAGGGGAGCCCAGTACTTC. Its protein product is CASSSDRGAQYF.

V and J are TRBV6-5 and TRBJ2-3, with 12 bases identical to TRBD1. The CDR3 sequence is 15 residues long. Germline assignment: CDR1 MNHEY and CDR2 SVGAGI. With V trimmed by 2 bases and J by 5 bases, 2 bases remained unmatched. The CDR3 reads CASSYGTGGRDTQYF. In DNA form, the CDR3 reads TGTGCCAGCAGTTACGGGACAGGGGGCAGAGATACGCAGTATTTT.